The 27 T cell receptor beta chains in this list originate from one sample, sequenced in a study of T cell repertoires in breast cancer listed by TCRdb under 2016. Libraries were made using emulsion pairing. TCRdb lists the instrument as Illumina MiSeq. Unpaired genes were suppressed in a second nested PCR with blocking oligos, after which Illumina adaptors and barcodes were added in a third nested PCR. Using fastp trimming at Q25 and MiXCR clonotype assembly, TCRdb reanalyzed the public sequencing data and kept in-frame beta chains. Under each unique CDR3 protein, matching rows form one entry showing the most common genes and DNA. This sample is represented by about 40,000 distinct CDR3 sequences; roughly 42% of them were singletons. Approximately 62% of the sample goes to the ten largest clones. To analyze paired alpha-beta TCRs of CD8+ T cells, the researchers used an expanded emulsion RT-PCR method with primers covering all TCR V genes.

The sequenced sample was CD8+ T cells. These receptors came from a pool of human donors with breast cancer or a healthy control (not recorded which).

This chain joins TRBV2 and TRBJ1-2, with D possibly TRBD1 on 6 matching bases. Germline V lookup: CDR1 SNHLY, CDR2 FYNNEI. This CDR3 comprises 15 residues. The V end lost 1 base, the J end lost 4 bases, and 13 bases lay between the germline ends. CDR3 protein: CASSEDRDIIYGYTF. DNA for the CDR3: TGTGCCAGCAGTGAAGACAGGGACATCATCTATGGCTACACCTTC.

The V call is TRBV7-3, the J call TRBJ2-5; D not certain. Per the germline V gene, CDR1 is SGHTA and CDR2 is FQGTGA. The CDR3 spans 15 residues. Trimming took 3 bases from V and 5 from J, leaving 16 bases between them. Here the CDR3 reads CASSFNGVDGETQYF. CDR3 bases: TGTGCCAGCAGCTTCAATGGGGTCGATGGGGAGACCCAGTACTTC.

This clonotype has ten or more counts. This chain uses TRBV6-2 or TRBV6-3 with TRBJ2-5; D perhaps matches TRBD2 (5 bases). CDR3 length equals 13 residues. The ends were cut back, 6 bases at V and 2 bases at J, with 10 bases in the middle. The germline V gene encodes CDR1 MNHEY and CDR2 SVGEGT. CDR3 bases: TGTGCCAGCAGCCCAACGGGGCAAGAGACCCAGTACTTC. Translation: CASSPTGQETQYF.

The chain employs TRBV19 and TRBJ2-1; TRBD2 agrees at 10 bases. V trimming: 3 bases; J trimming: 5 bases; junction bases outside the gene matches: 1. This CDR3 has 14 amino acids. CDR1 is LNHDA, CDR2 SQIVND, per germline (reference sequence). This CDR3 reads CASSILAGDNEQFF. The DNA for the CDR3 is TGTGCCAGTAGTATTCTAGCGGGAGACAATGAGCAGTTCTTC.

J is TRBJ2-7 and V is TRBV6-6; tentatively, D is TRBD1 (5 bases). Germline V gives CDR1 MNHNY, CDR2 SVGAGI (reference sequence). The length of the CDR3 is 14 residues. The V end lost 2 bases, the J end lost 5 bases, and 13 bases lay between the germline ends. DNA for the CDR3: TGTGCCAGCAGTTACGAAGGGGCTCGGAACGAGCAGTACTTC. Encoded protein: CASSYEGARNEQYF.

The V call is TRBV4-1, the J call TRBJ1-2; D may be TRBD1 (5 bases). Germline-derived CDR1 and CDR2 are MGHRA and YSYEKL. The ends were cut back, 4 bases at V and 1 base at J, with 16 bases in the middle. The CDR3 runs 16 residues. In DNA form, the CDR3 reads TGCGCCAGCAGCCTCTCACCCGGGGCCCATAACTATGGCTACACCTTC. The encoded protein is CASSLSPGAHNYGYTF.

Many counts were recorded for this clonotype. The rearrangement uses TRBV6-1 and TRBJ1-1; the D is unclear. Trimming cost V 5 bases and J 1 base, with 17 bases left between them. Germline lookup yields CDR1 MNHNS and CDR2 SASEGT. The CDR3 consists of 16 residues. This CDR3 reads CASSLYSQTPNTEAFF. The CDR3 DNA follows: TGTGCCAGCAGTCTTTATTCTCAGACCCCGAACACTGAAGCTTTCTTT.

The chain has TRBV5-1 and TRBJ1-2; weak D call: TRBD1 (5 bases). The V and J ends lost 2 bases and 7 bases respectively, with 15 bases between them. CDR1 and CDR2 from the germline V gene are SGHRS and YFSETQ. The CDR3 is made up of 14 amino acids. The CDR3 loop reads CASSFSQDGRGYTF. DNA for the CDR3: TGCGCCAGCAGCTTCTCACAGGACGGACGTGGCTACACCTTC.

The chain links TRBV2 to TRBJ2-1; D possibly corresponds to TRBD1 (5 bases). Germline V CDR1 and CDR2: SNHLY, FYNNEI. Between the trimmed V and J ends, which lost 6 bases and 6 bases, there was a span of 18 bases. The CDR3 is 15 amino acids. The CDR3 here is CASRKLARGLNEQFF. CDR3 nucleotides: TGTGCCAGCAGAAAGTTAGCAAGGGGCCTCAATGAGCAGTTCTTC. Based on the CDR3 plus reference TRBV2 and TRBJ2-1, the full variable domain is EPEVTQTPSHQVTQMGQEVILRCVPISNHLYFYWYRQILGQKVEFLVSFYNNEISEKSEIFDDQFSVERPDGSNFTLKIRSTKLEDSAMYFCASRKLARGLNEQFFGPGTRLTVL.

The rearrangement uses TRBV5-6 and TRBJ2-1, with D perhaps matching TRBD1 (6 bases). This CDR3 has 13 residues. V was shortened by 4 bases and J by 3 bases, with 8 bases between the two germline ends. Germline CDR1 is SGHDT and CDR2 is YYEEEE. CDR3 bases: TGTGCCAGCAGCAAGGACAGCTACAATGAGCAGTTCTTC. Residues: CASSKDSYNEQFF.

Here the CDR3 DNA reads TGTGCCAGCAGCTTAGGCCCGAAGCGGGAGGGGCGCTACGAGCAGTACTTC. The encoded protein is CASSLGPKREGRYEQYF. The rearrangement uses TRBV7-2 and TRBJ2-7; 10 bases line up with TRBD2. This CDR3 has 17 amino acids. With V trimmed by 1 base and J by 3 bases, 9 bases remained unmatched. Germline V gene lookup returns CDR1 SGHTA and CDR2 FQGNSA.

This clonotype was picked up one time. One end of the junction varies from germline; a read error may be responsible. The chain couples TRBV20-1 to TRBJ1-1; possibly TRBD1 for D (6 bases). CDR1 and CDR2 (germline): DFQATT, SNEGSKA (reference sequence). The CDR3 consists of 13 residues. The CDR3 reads CSAPLGAETEALF. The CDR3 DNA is TGCAGTGCGCCTCTGGGGGCGGAAACTGAAGCTCTCTTT.

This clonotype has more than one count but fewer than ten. CDR3 in amino acids: CASSGRAFREQFF. DNA of the CDR3: TGTGCCTCTAGCGGGAGGGCCTTTAGAGAGCAGTTCTTC. V is TRBV15 and J is TRBJ2-1; TRBD2 matches 12 bases. Germline V CDR1 and CDR2: LNHNV, YYDKDF (reference sequence). Trimming took 11 bases from V and 10 from J; bases not matched to a gene: 9. The CDR3 contains 13 residues.

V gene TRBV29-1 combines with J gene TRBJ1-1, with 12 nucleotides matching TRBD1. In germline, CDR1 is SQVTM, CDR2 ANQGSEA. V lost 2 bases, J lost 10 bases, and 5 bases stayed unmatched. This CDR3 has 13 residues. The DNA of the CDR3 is TGCAGCGTTGAAACGGGACAGGGGGCGACAGCTTTCTTT. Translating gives CSVETGQGATAFF.

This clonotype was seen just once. The CDR3 spells CASSPSGGVSYEQYF. CDR3 coding DNA: TGTGCCAGCAGTCCAAGCGGGGGTGTCTCCTACGAGCAGTACTTC. This chain joins TRBV3-1 and TRBJ2-7, with 8 nucleotides matching TRBD2. CDR3 length: 15 residues. In germline, CDR1 is LGHDT, CDR2 YNNKEL (reference sequence). The V gene end was trimmed by 6 bases and the J gene end by 0 bases; junction bases not matched to a gene: 7.

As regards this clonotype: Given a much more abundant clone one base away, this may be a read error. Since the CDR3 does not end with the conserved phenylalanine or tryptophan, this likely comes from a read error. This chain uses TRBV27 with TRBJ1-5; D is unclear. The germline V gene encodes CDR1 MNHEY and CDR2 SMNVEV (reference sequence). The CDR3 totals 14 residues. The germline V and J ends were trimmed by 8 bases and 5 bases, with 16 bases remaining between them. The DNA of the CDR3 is TGTGCCAGCCGAGGCAGCCCGAGGGATCAGCCCCAGCATTCT. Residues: CASRGSPRDQPQHS.

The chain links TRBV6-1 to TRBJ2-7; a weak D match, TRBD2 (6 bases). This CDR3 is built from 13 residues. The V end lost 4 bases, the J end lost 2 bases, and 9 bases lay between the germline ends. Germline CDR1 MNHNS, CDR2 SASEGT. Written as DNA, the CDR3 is TGTGCCAGCAGTGTTGGGGGGACCTACGAGCAGTACTTC. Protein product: CASSVGGTYEQYF.

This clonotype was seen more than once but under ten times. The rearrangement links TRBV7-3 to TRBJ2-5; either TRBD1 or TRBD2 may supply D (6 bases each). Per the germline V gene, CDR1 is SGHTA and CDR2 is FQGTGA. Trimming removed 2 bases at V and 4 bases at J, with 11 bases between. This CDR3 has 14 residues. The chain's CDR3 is CASSLGGQIETQYF. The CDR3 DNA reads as TGTGCCAGCAGCTTAGGGGGGCAGATAGAGACCCAGTACTTC.

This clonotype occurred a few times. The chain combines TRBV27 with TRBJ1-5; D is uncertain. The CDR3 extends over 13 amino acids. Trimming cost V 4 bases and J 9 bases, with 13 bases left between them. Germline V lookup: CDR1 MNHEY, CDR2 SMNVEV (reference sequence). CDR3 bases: TGTGCCAGCAGTTCGGGGAATTTGGGGCCCCAGCATTTT. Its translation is CASSSGNLGPQHF.

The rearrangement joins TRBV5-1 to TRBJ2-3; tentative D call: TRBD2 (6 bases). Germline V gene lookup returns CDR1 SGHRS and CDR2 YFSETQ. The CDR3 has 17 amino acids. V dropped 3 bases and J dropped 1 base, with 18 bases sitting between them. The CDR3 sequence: CASSSGRDLSGTDTQYF. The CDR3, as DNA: TGCGCCAGCAGCTCTGGGCGGGACTTGTCAGGCACAGATACGCAGTATTTT. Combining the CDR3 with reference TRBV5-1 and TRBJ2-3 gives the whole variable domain KAGVTQTPRYLIKTRGQQVTLSCSPISGHRSVSWYQQTPGQGLQFLFEYFSETQRNKGNFPGRFSGRQFSNSRSEMNVSTLELGDSALYLCASSSGRDLSGTDTQYFGPGTRLTVL.

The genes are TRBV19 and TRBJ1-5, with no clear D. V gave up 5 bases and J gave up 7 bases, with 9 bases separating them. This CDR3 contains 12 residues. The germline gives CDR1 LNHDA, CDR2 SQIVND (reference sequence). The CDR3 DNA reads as TGTGCCAGTAGTCTCAATTACCAGCCCCAGCATTTT. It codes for CASSLNYQPQHF.

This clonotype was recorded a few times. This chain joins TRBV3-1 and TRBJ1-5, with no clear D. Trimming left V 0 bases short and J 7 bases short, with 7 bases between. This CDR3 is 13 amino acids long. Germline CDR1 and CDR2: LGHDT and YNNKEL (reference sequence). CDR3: CASSQDLKQPQHF. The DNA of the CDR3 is TGTGCCAGCAGCCAAGATCTAAAACAGCCCCAGCATTTT.

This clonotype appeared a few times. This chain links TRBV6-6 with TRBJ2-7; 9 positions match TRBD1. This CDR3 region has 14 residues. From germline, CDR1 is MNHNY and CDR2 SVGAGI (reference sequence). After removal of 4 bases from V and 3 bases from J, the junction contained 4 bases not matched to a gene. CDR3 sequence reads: CASSSRDRVYEQYF. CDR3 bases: TGTGCCAGCAGTTCCCGGGACAGGGTCTACGAGCAGTACTTC.

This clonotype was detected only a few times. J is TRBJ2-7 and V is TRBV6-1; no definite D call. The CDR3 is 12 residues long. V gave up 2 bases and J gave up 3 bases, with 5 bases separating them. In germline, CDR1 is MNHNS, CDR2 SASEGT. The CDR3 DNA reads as TGTGCCAGCAGTGAAACCCACTACGAGCAGTACTTC. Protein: CASSETHYEQYF.

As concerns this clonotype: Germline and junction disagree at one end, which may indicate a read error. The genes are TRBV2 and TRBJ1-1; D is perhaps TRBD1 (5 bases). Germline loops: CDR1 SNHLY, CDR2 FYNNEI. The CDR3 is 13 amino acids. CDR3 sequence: CASSTGGNTKAFF. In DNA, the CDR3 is TGTGCCAGCAGTACCGGGGGGAACACTAAAGCTTTCTTT. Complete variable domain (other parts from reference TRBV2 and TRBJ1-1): EPEVTQTPSHQVTQMGQEVILRCVPISNHLYFYWYRQILGQKVEFLVSFYNNEISEKSEIFDDQFSVERPDGSNFTLKIRSTKLEDSAMYFCASSTGGNTKAFFGQGTRLTVV.

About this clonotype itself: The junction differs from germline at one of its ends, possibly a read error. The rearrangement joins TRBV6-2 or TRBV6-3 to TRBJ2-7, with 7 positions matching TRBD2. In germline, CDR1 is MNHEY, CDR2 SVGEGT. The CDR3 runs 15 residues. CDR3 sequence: CVSTPGGTPSSEQYF. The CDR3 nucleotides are TGTGTCAGCACTCCCGGGGGGACGCCGTCCAGCGAGCAGTACTTC.

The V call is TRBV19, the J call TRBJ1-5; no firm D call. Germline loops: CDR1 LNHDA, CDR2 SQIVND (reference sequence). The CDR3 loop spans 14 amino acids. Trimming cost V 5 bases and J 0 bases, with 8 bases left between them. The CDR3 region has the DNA TGTGCCAGTAGTCGTACCTTTAGCAATCAGCCCCAGCATTTT. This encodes CASSRTFSNQPQHF.